This TCR beta chain was sequenced in a study of cytomegalovirus exposure and HLA in healthy donors. Overall study results and limits: A later analysis reportedly identified an Asian-associated ancestry cluster as carrying fewer N-insertions than the 666-donor mean.

In regard to this clone: Antigen unknown.

Primers included in the PCR were 60 Vbeta and 13 Jbeta primers. Libraries were prepared by immunoSEQ multiplex PCR; TCRdb keeps only in-frame clonotypes and omits some of them. The sample includes about 150,000 clones, 80% of them seen just once. V trimming: 7 bases; J trimming: 3 bases; junction bases outside the gene matches: 19. This CDR3 comprises 18 residues. Germline CDR1 is MDHEN and CDR2 is SYDVKM. Sequenced material: PBMCs. The V call is TRBV28, the J call TRBJ2-7; TRBD1 agrees at 9 bases. This TCR derives from a woman between 40 and 55 years old in good health and CMV-seropositive. The CDR3 is CASTHRGQGMLRVYEQYF. CDR3 DNA sequence: TGTGCCAGCACCCACCGAGGACAGGGGATGTTGAGGGTCTACGAGCAGTACTTC.